This T cell receptor (beta chain) was documented in a study of CD8+ T cells in alopecia areata. RNA was isolated and reverse transcribed to cDNA, the sequencing template. Repertoires were generated with immunoSEQ multiplex PCR, while TCRdb's copy carries only in-frame clones and drops some. Among almost 250,000 clones, roughly two thirds were seen once, and the ten largest hold approximately 1.2%. Overall study findings and caveats: Resident alphabeta T cells of normal skin are also sequenced in scalp samples.

Germline CDR1 and CDR2: MDHEN and SYDVKM. V was trimmed by 7 bases and J by 4 bases, leaving 19 bases between them. The CDR3 spans 15 residues. From PBMCs, CD4+ and CD8+ T cells were sorted. This clone was detected a few times. The antigen is undetermined. This receptor was taken from a human donor with alopecia areata. The chain combines TRBV28 with TRBJ2-5; D gene ambiguous. The sample in question was CD4+ T cells sorted from blood, obtained at week 0. CDR3 bases: TGTGCCAGCACGACCTATTTCGGGTCTCGAGAGACCCAGTACTTC. The encoded protein is CASTTYFGSRETQYF. The full variable domain, completed using reference TRBV28 and TRBJ2-5, is DVKVTQSSRYLVKRTGEKVFLECVQDMDHENMFWYRQDPGLGLRLIYFSYDVKMKEKGDIPEGYSVSREKKERFSLILESASTNQTSMYLCASTTYFGSRETQYFGPGTRLLVL.